This is a list of T cell receptor beta chains from one sample in a study of T cell responses to AZD1222 COVID-19 vaccine. Profiled with immunoSEQ multiplex PCR; TCRdb holds only in-frame clones, not every one. Of approximately 170,000 clones in the sample, 80% to 90% were seen once. Sequenced material: peripheral blood, taken on day 0 of AZD1222 vaccination. All receptors come from an adult in good health. CDR3s include the opening cysteine and the closing phenylalanine or tryptophan. The D gene is left open where the match is weak. Clone size is stated in some rows and not others, as once, few, many or a class when expanded.

>TRBV6-5|TRBJ1-2|NA|NA
CASTSRGEIGYTF
TGTGCCAGCACCTCACGCGGGGAGATTGGGTACACCTTC
>TRBV3-1/TRBV3-2|TRBJ1-1|NA|NA
CASTQKGGSTEAFF
TGTGCCAGCACACAAAAGGGAGGTTCAACTGAAGCTTTCTTT
>TRBV27|TRBJ1-6|NA|NA
CASSLGDGWNSPLHF
TGTGCCAGCAGTTTAGGCGATGGATGGAATTCACCCCTCCACTTT
>TRBV6-1|TRBJ1-2|NA|NA
CASSEYWDVDYGYTF
TGTGCCAGCAGTGAATATTGGGACGTGGACTATGGCTACACCTTC
>TRBV11-3|TRBJ2-3|NA|TRBD2
CASSPSGGQTDTQYF
TGTGCCAGCAGCCCTAGCGGGGGGCAGACAGATACGCAGTATTTT
>TRBV28|TRBJ1-2|NA|TRBD1
CASSLRQGLGYTF
TGTGCCAGCAGTCTTAGACAGGGGCTAGGCTACACCTTC
>TRBV2|TRBJ2-2|NA|NA
CASSHPGHTGELFF
TGTGCCAGCAGTCACCCGGGTCACACCGGGGAGCTGTTTTTT
>TRBV6-5|TRBJ1-2|NA|NA
CASSWGKNYGYTF
TGTGCCAGCAGTTGGGGGAAGAACTATGGCTACACCTTC
>TRBV10-3|TRBJ1-2|NA|NA
CAIGGASVDYGYTF
TGTGCCATCGGGGGGGCCAGTGTTGACTATGGCTACACCTTC
>TRBV29-1|TRBJ1-2|NA|TRBD1
CSVDPRDGQANYGYTF
TGCAGCGTTGACCCTAGGGACGGACAGGCGAACTATGGCTACACCTTC
>TRBV10-3|TRBJ2-7|NA|NA
CAIRDGTLTYEQYF
TGTGCCATCAGGGACGGGACGCTAACCTACGAGCAGTACTTC
>TRBV6-1|TRBJ2-5|NA|NA
CASSEGFQGLETQYF
TGTGCCAGCAGTGAAGGCTTTCAGGGGTTGGAGACCCAGTACTTC
>TRBV12-3/TRBV12-4|TRBJ1-1|NA|NA
CASGRTGSGEAFF
TGTGCCAGCGGAAGAACAGGGTCTGGCGAAGCTTTCTTT
>TRBV5-4|TRBJ1-3|NA|NA
CASSLEGAKGNTIYF
TGTGCCAGCAGCTTGGAAGGGGCTAAGGGAAACACCATATATTTT
>TRBV7-9|TRBJ2-2|NA|TRBD1
CASSFSSGGSTGELFF
TGTGCCAGCAGCTTCTCTTCAGGGGGAAGCACCGGGGAGCTGTTTTTT
>TRBV5-4|TRBJ2-7|NA|NA
CASSFPEEGQYF
TGTGCCAGCAGCTTTCCTGAAGAGGGGCAGTACTTC
>TRBV10-3|TRBJ2-3|NA|TRBD2
CAISSGDTDTQYF
TGTGCCATCAGTAGCGGGGACACAGATACGCAGTATTTT
>TRBV6-5|TRBJ2-7|NA|NA
CASSYLGSYEQYF
TGTGCCAGCAGTTACCTGGGCTCCTACGAGCAGTACTTC
>TRBV13|TRBJ2-2|NA|TRBD2
CASSSLSGGSTGELFF
TGTGCCAGCAGCTCCCTAAGCGGGGGAAGCACCGGGGAGCTGTTTTTT
>TRBV19|TRBJ1-1|NA|NA
CASSFGQSTEAFF
TGTGCCAGTAGTTTCGGACAGAGCACTGAAGCTTTCTTT
>TRBV6-5|TRBJ2-2|NA|NA
CASSYRHHTGELFF
TGTGCCAGCAGTTACCGGCACCACACCGGGGAGCTGTTTTTT
>TRBV19|TRBJ2-1|NA|TRBD1
CASSARTGGRNEQFF
TGTGCCAGTAGTGCCCGGACAGGGGGTCGGAATGAGCAGTTCTTC
>TRBV21-1|TRBJ1-1|NA|NA
CASSAGAPEDTEAFF
TGTGCCAGCAGCGCAGGGGCGCCAGAAGACACTGAAGCTTTCTTT
>TRBV12-3/TRBV12-4|TRBJ2-1|NA|NA
CASSFPGNEQFF
TGTGCCAGCAGTTTCCCTGGAAATGAGCAGTTCTTC
>TRBV29-1|TRBJ1-5|once|TRBD1
CSVGIGQGGMGQPQHF
TGCAGCGTTGGGATCGGACAGGGTGGGATGGGTCAGCCCCAGCATTTT
>TRBV13|TRBJ2-7|NA|NA
CASSTRDTRYEQYF
TGTGCCAGCAGCACGCGGGACACCCGCTACGAGCAGTACTTC
>TRBV27|TRBJ1-2|NA|NA
CASRDTTNYGYTF
TGTGCCAGCAGGGACACTACTAACTATGGCTACACCTTC
>TRBV18|TRBJ1-2|NA|NA
CASSPYGQALFNYGYTF
TGTGCCAGCTCACCATATGGACAAGCCCTCTTTAACTATGGCTACACCTTC
>TRBV5-4|TRBJ2-7|NA|NA
CASSFGPTEYEQYF
TGTGCCAGCAGCTTTGGCCCGACAGAGTACGAGCAGTACTTC
>TRBV12-1|TRBJ1-2|once|NA
CARPPAQNYGYTF
TGTGCCAGACCGCCAGCCCAGAACTATGGCTACACCTTC
>TRBV2|TRBJ2-7|NA|NA
CASIPGPRNEQYF
TGTGCCAGCATCCCGGGCCCCCGGAACGAGCAGTACTTC
>TRBV5-5|TRBJ2-2|NA|NA
CASSLAVQGTGELFF
TGTGCCAGCAGCTTGGCCGTACAGGGCACCGGGGAGCTGTTTTTT
>TRBV2|TRBJ1-1|NA|TRBD1
CASSSTWDRGNTEAFF
TGTGCCAGCAGCTCAACATGGGACAGGGGGAACACTGAAGCTTTCTTT
>TRBV9|TRBJ2-7|NA|TRBD1
CASSVAGTEGYEQYF
TGTGCCAGCAGCGTAGCCGGGACAGAGGGTTACGAGCAGTACTTC
>TRBV4-2|TRBJ2-5|NA|TRBD2
CASSKRGGWETQYF
TGTGCCAGCAGCAAGCGGGGGGGCTGGGAGACCCAGTACTTC
>TRBV7-9|TRBJ2-7|NA|NA
CASSQVADRDYEQYF
TGTGCCAGCAGCCAGGTAGCGGACAGAGACTACGAGCAGTACTTC
>TRBV5-3|TRBJ1-5|NA|NA
CARSLIRGGGVFLGNQPQHF
TGTGCCAGAAGCTTGATTCGAGGGGGAGGGGTCTTCTTGGGCAATCAGCCCCAGCATTTT
>TRBV6-5|TRBJ1-1|NA|NA
CASSYSPAGVTEAFF
TGTGCCAGCAGTTACTCGCCGGCCGGGGTCACTGAAGCTTTCTTT
>TRBV5-1|TRBJ2-5|NA|NA
CASSLVGRVRHF
TGCGCCAGCAGCTTGGTAGGGCGAGTCCGACACTTC
>TRBV7-9|TRBJ1-2|NA|TRBD1
CASSPRQGGNYGYTF
TGTGCCAGCAGCCCGAGACAGGGGGGCAACTATGGCTACACCTTC
>TRBV5-4|TRBJ2-3|NA|TRBD1
CASTERQGRTDTQYF
TGTGCCAGCACGGAGAGACAGGGGAGGACAGATACGCAGTATTTT